Listed below are T cell receptor beta chains from one sample, sequenced in a study of blood T cell repertoires in COVID-19. TCRdb keeps only in-frame clones here, not all; method: immunoSEQ multiplex PCR. This sample has 210,000 or so clones; roughly 85% occur once, and the top ten carry approximately 11%. Sequencing used PBMCs or T cells enriched from blood (not recorded which). The source is a man aged 25 to 40 who had recovered from COVID-19. Each CDR3 is given with its conserved first and last residue. Fields, in order: J gene, clone size, CDR3 length, D gene, V gene, CDR3 DNA, CDR3 protein. A D gene is named only where the DNA matches it firmly. Clone size appears in some rows only: once, few, many, or a class for an expanded clone.

j_call: TRBJ2-5
clone_size: .
cdr3_length: 13
d_call: .
v_call: TRBV7-2
cdr3_nt: TGTGCCAGCAGCCATACTAGAGAGGAGACCCAGTACTTC
cdr3_aa: CASSHTREETQYF

j_call: TRBJ1-2
clone_size: .
cdr3_length: 15
d_call: .
v_call: TRBV24-1
cdr3_nt: TGTGCCACCAGTGATCAGACTCCGGACAGCTATGGCTACACCTTC
cdr3_aa: CATSDQTPDSYGYTF

j_call: TRBJ2-5
clone_size: .
cdr3_length: 14
d_call: .
v_call: TRBV19
cdr3_nt: TGTGCCAGTAGTATCTGGGCGGGGCCAGGGACCCAGTACTTC
cdr3_aa: CASSIWAGPGTQYF

j_call: TRBJ1-5
clone_size: .
cdr3_length: 15
d_call: .
v_call: TRBV4-1
cdr3_nt: TGCGCCAGCAGCCAAGGATACAGGGGCAATCAGCCCCAGCATTTT
cdr3_aa: CASSQGYRGNQPQHF

j_call: TRBJ1-5
clone_size: .
cdr3_length: 13
d_call: .
v_call: TRBV30
cdr3_nt: TGTGCCTGGAGTGAGGACTCCAATCAGCCCCAGCATTTT
cdr3_aa: CAWSEDSNQPQHF

j_call: TRBJ2-7
clone_size: .
cdr3_length: 16
d_call: TRBD1
v_call: TRBV5-4
cdr3_nt: TGTGCCAGCAGCTTGGGGGGACAGGGAGGGTACTACGAGCAGTACTTC
cdr3_aa: CASSLGGQGGYYEQYF

j_call: TRBJ2-2
clone_size: once
cdr3_length: 18
d_call: TRBD2
v_call: TRBV7-9
cdr3_nt: TGTGCCAGCAGCCCGCAGACTAGCGGGAGGGCCTACACCGGGGAGCTGTTTTTT
cdr3_aa: CASSPQTSGRAYTGELFF

j_call: TRBJ1-1
clone_size: .
cdr3_length: 16
d_call: TRBD1
v_call: TRBV18
cdr3_nt: TGTGCCAGCTCACCACAGGACAGGGTTTGGGGCACTGAAGCTTTCTTT
cdr3_aa: CASSPQDRVWGTEAFF

j_call: TRBJ1-1
clone_size: .
cdr3_length: 15
d_call: .
v_call: TRBV4-2
cdr3_nt: TGTGCCAGCAGCCAAGATGTCGGGGGACCCCAAGAAGCTTTCTTT
cdr3_aa: CASSQDVGGPQEAFF

j_call: TRBJ1-3
clone_size: .
cdr3_length: 17
d_call: TRBD1
v_call: TRBV5-6
cdr3_nt: TGTGCCAGCAGACTACGGACAGGGGCCCGCTCTGGAAACACCATATATTTT
cdr3_aa: CASRLRTGARSGNTIYF